Listed here are 28 T cell receptor beta chains from one sample, sequenced in a study of beta chain features in type 1 diabetes. Expressed TCRB transcripts were sequenced because the isolated RNA had all been reverse transcribed beforehand. Sequencing was performed with immunoSEQ multiplex PCR; in TCRdb, only in-frame clones are kept and a portion is missing. The data hold roughly 140,000 clones, with roughly 11% observed a single time. The sample comprised central memory CD4+ T cells from blood. The receptor set was obtained from a man between 18 and 35 years old in good health.

This clone was picked up many times. The V and J genes are TRBV30 and TRBJ1-6, with 7 bases aligning to TRBD1. This CDR3 is built from 16 residues. V lost 0 bases, J lost 10 bases, and 12 bases stayed unmatched. From germline, CDR1 is GTSNPN and CDR2 SVGIG (reference sequence). The CDR3 is CAWSVPTGATGSPLHF. CDR3 coding DNA: TGTGCCTGGAGTGTGCCTACAGGGGCCACGGGCTCACCCCTCCACTTT.

Only a few counts were recorded for this clone. V is TRBV5-1 and J is TRBJ2-7, with D possibly matching TRBD1 (6 bases). This CDR3 comprises 13 residues. Germline V gene sequence: CDR1 SGHRS, CDR2 YFSETQ. V was shortened by 4 bases and J by 4 bases, with 12 bases between the two germline ends. The chain's CDR3 is CASSGTGLYEQYF. The CDR3 region has the DNA TGCGCCAGCAGCGGAACAGGGCTGTACGAGCAGTACTTC.

In this sample, this clone turned up a few times. The chain uses TRBV4-1 and TRBJ2-1, with D maybe TRBD2 (5 bases). The germline CDR1 and CDR2 sequences are MGHRA and YSYEKL. Between the trimmed V and J ends, which lost 1 base and 4 bases, there was a span of 14 bases. This CDR3 spans 16 amino acids. As DNA, the CDR3 is TGCGCCAGCAGCCAAGGAGCGGATGTAAGATACAATGAGCAGTTCTTC. Translated: CASSQGADVRYNEQFF.

There are many counts of this clone. The rearrangement uses TRBV7-2 and TRBJ2-7; D is undetermined. V was pared by 3 bases and J by 0 bases, with 9 bases between. The germline gives CDR1 SGHTA, CDR2 FQGNSA. This CDR3 has 14 residues. The CDR3 protein is CASSFVGSSYEQYF. For the CDR3, the DNA is TGTGCCAGCAGCTTTGTGGGCAGCTCCTACGAGCAGTACTTC.

This clone was seen only a few times. The chain has TRBV10-3 and TRBJ2-4; TRBD1 aligns across 10 bases. The germline CDR1 and CDR2 sequences are ENHRY and SYGVKD. CDR3 length equals 12 residues. The junction had 5 bases not matched to a gene; V was cut back by 11 bases and J by 7 bases. This chain's CDR3 is CASTGQGNIQYF. CDR3 nucleotide sequence: TGTGCCTCAACGGGACAGGGGAACATTCAGTACTTC.

V is TRBV30 and J is TRBJ1-6; 8 nucleotides align to TRBD1. The CDR3 is 13 residues long. Per the germline V gene, CDR1 is GTSNPN and CDR2 is SVGIG (reference sequence). V lost 5 bases and J lost 7; bases outside the gene matches: 4. The CDR3 spells CAWAGGSNSPLHF. The CDR3 DNA reads as TGTGCCTGGGCAGGGGGCTCCAATTCACCCCTCCACTTT.

The chain combines TRBV29-1 with TRBJ2-3; a weak D match, TRBD2 (6 bases). Germline CDR1 SQVTM, CDR2 ANQGSEA. Trimming removed 5 bases from V and 0 bases from J, with 15 bases in between. This CDR3 has 15 residues. CDR3 bases: TGCAGCGTTCTACGAGGCGGAGGGAGCACAGATACGCAGTATTTT. The encoded protein is CSVLRGGGSTDTQYF.

The chain is built from TRBV30 and TRBJ1-5; 8 bases line up with TRBD1. This CDR3 is built from 14 residues. Germline V gene lookup returns CDR1 GTSNPN and CDR2 SVGIG (reference sequence). The junction had 7 bases not matched to a gene; V was cut back by 0 bases and J by 9 bases. The CDR3 region has the DNA TGTGCCTGGAGTGTCCTACAGGGGGGGAGGCCCCAGCATTTT. Translation: CAWSVLQGGRPQHF.

This rearrangement joins TRBV5-1 to TRBJ2-6; TRBD1 is a possible D gene (6 bases). The germline V gene encodes CDR1 SGHRS and CDR2 YFSETQ. This CDR3 is built from 16 residues. The V and J ends lost 0 bases and 0 bases respectively, with 7 bases between them. The CDR3 region is CASSLVQGSGANVLTF. DNA of the CDR3: TGCGCCAGCAGCTTGGTACAGGGCTCTGGGGCCAACGTCCTGACTTTC.

This clone showed up many times. The genes are TRBV5-4 and TRBJ2-7; D perhaps matches TRBD1 (6 bases). CDR3 length: 13 residues. The V gene lost 4 bases and the J gene lost 3 bases, with 11 bases spanning the gap. Per the germline V gene, CDR1 is SGHNT and CDR2 is YYREEE (reference sequence). The CDR3 sequence: CASSPLQGYEQYF. As DNA, the CDR3 is TGTGCCAGCAGCCCCCTACAGGGCTACGAGCAGTACTTC. The full variable domain, completed using reference TRBV5-4 and TRBJ2-7, is ETGVTQSPTHLIKTRGQQVTLRCSSQSGHNTVSWYQQALGQGPQFIFQYYREEENGRGNFPPRFSGLQFPNYSSELNVNALELDDSALYLCASSPLQGYEQYFGPGTRLTVT.

The genes are TRBV7-2 and TRBJ2-4; 7 nucleotides line up with TRBD1. This CDR3 has 16 residues. V was pared by 1 base and J by 6 bases, with 9 bases of the junction left unmatched. CDR1 is SGHTA, CDR2 FQGNSA, per germline. The CDR3 here is CASSLGGFRDRNIQYF. The CDR3 DNA is TGTGCCAGCAGCTTAGGAGGGTTCCGGGACAGAAACATTCAGTACTTC. Filled out from reference TRBV7-2 and TRBJ2-4, the complete variable domain reads GAGVSQSPSNKVTEKGKDVELRCDPISGHTALYWYRQSLGQGLEFLIYFQGNSAPDKSGLPSDRFSAERTGGSVSTLTIQRTQQEDSAVYLCASSLGGFRDRNIQYFGAGTRLSVL.

CDR3 DNA sequence: TGTGCCAGCAGCTCCATGGGTGGACTAGCGGACACAGATACGCAGTATTTT. Its translation is CASSSMGGLADTDTQYF. The chain carries TRBV7-6 and TRBJ2-3; 10 bases line up with TRBD2. Looked up from germline, CDR1 is SGHVS and CDR2 is FNYEAQ. J gave up 2 bases and V 4 bases, and 9 bases lay outside the gene matches. The CDR3 sequence is 17 residues long.

This clone was picked up many times. The rearrangement links TRBV4-2 to TRBJ2-5; D remains ambiguous. The ends were cut back, 1 base at V and 5 bases at J, with 14 bases in the middle. Germline-derived CDR1 and CDR2 are LGHNA and YNFKEQ. The CDR3 is 15 amino acids. In nucleotides, the CDR3 is TGTGCCAGCAGCCAAGGGACGCCTCCTTTCGAGACCCAGTACTTC. Its translation is CASSQGTPPFETQYF.

A few counts support this clone. The chain recombines TRBV5-1 with TRBJ1-1, with 8 positions matching TRBD1. Per germline, CDR1 SGHRS and CDR2 YFSETQ. J lost 6 bases, V lost 4 bases, and 8 bases had no gene match. This CDR3 is built from 14 residues. CDR3 nucleotide sequence: TGCGCCAGCAGCCCCCAACAGGGGGTCGCTGAAGCTTTCTTT. Translating it yields CASSPQQGVAEAFF.

V and J are TRBV7-2 and TRBJ2-7; TRBD2 agrees at 7 bases. The CDR3 length is 14 residues. Germline V CDR1 and CDR2: SGHTA, FQGNSA. Trimming cost V 1 base and J 5 bases; bases outside gene matches: 5. In DNA, the CDR3 is TGTGCCAGCAGCTTAGGACTAGCCGTAAACGAGCAGTACTTC. Translation gives CASSLGLAVNEQYF.

The chain combines TRBV7-2 with TRBJ1-5; D may be TRBD1 (5 bases). This CDR3 region has 15 residues. The germline CDR1 and CDR2 sequences are SGHTA and FQGNSA. The ends were cut back, 2 bases at V and 3 bases at J, with 11 bases in the middle. The CDR3 DNA follows: TGTGCCAGCAGCTTACAGGGCAATATCAATCAGCCCCAGCATTTT. It is translated as CASSLQGNINQPQHF.

The J gene is TRBJ1-1, the V gene TRBV19; D is unresolved. V lost 6 bases and J lost 3, with 17 bases in between. Germline assignment: CDR1 LNHDA and CDR2 SQIVND (reference sequence). The CDR3 spans 15 residues. The CDR3 region is CASRDGTGRYTEAFF. In nucleotides, the CDR3 is TGTGCCAGTAGAGACGGAACCGGGAGGTACACTGAAGCTTTCTTT. Combining the CDR3 with reference TRBV19 and TRBJ1-1 gives the whole variable domain DGGITQSPKYLFRKEGQNVTLSCEQNLNHDAMYWYRQDPGQGLRLIYYSQIVNDFQKGDIAEGYSVSREKKESFPLTVTSAQKNPTAFYLCASRDGTGRYTEAFFGQGTRLTVV.

This chain joins TRBV28 and TRBJ2-5; 7 nucleotides match TRBD1. The end of the DNA is better explained by TRBJ2-7, so the J call may be wrong. The germline gives CDR1 MDHEN, CDR2 SYDVKM. This CDR3 contains 15 residues. The CDR3 here is CASSLLRTGSYEQYF. The CDR3, as DNA: TGTGCCAGCAGTTTACTTCGGACAGGCTCCTACGAGCAGTACTTC.

V is TRBV4-2 and J is TRBJ2-1; D gene ambiguous. CDR1 and CDR2 (germline): LGHNA, YNFKEQ. Trimming shortened V by 1 base and J by 4 bases, and 14 bases separated the two germline ends. CDR3 length: 16 amino acids. The CDR3 protein is CASSQVSGPGYNEQFF. CDR3 nucleotides: TGTGCCAGCAGCCAAGTCTCCGGCCCAGGTTACAATGAGCAGTTCTTC.

This chain connects TRBV5-4 to TRBJ2-2; 13 nucleotides agree with TRBD2. After removal of 6 bases from V and 4 bases from J, the junction contained 15 bases not matched to a gene. The CDR3 is 19 residues long. Per germline, CDR1 SGHNT and CDR2 YYREEE (reference sequence). The CDR3 bases are TGTGCCAGCACACCAAACTCGGGACTAGCGGGAATTGGCACCGGGGAGCTGTTTTTT. This encodes CASTPNSGLAGIGTGELFF.

Only a few counts were recorded for this clone. The chain combines TRBV13 with TRBJ1-4, with a tentative D call TRBD1 (5 bases). The CDR3 sequence is 14 residues long. Germline V gene lookup returns CDR1 PRHDT and CDR2 FYEKMQ (reference sequence). Trimming pared 5 bases from V and 8 bases from J, leaving 15 bases between. CDR3 bases: TGTGCCAGCAGCCCCTCGGGGGGAAGAGAAAAACTGTTTTTT. As protein: CASSPSGGREKLFF.

This clone was seen a handful of times. The J gene is TRBJ2-6, the V gene TRBV14; D is perhaps TRBD2 (5 bases). The CDR3 is 17 residues long. Germline-derived CDR1 and CDR2 are SGHDN and FVKESK. Between the trimmed V and J ends, which lost 4 bases and 0 bases, there was a span of 13 bases. The CDR3 is CASSPGRETSGANVLTF. Here the CDR3 DNA reads TGTGCCAGCAGCCCGGGCCGGGAAACCTCTGGGGCCAACGTCCTGACTTTC.

CDR3 in amino acids: CASTLGGHMNTEAFF. The CDR3 DNA reads as TGTGCCAGCACCCTGGGCGGGCACATGAACACTGAAGCTTTCTTT. The chain employs TRBV6-1 and TRBJ1-1, with D hard to call. V was clipped by 7 bases and J by 0 bases, with 15 bases between them. This CDR3 comprises 15 residues. Germline V gives CDR1 MNHNS, CDR2 SASEGT.

The chain has TRBV4-1 and TRBJ2-3; D remains ambiguous. The CDR3 length is 15 residues. Trimming took 0 bases from V and 2 from J, leaving 9 bases between them. The germline CDR1 and CDR2 sequences are MGHRA and YSYEKL. CDR3 sequence: CASSQDSGITDTQYF. The CDR3 DNA sequence: TGCGCCAGCAGCCAAGATTCGGGTATCACAGATACGCAGTATTTT.

The rearrangement joins TRBV29-1 to TRBJ1-2, with D unclear. Germline CDR1 is SQVTM and CDR2 is ANQGSEA. With 4 bases removed from V and 4 bases from J, the gap between germline ends came to 19 bases. The CDR3 contains 15 residues. The CDR3 region is CSVGISRGLGYGYTF. DNA of the CDR3: TGCAGCGTTGGAATCTCAAGAGGGTTGGGCTATGGCTACACCTTC.

The chain employs TRBV7-9 and TRBJ1-2, with TRBD1 as a possible D gene (5 bases). CDR3 size: 12 residues. Germline CDR1 is SEHNR and CDR2 is FQNEAQ (reference sequence). Deletions cut 5 bases from V and 5 bases from J, with 9 bases between. The CDR3 loop is CASSRDGYGYTF. As DNA, the CDR3 is TGTGCCAGCAGCAGGGACGGTTATGGCTACACCTTC.

This clone was seen just once. For the CDR3, the DNA is TGTGCTAGTGCTGGGACAGGGACATCGAGGGGGCAAGAGACCCAGTACTTC. It codes for CASAGTGTSRGQETQYF. The chain recombines TRBV12-5 with TRBJ2-5; 9 bases agree with TRBD1. The CDR3 loop spans 17 amino acids. After removal of 7 bases from V and 2 bases from J, the junction contained 14 bases not matched to a gene. Looked up from germline, CDR1 is LGHNT and CDR2 is FRNRAP.

This clone has just a few counts. This chain uses TRBV11-2 with TRBJ1-2; unclear D gene. The CDR3 runs to 15 residues. CDR1 is SGHAT, CDR2 FQNNGV, per germline. The ends were cut back, 1 base at V and 5 bases at J, with 14 bases in the middle. The CDR3 DNA reads as TGTGCCAGCAGCTTAGGAACAGCTGGTCGATATGGCTACACCTTC. This codes for CASSLGTAGRYGYTF. The whole variable domain, remainder taken from reference TRBV11-2 and TRBJ1-2, is EAGVAQSPRYKIIEKRQSVAFWCNPISGHATLYWYQQILGQGPKLLIQFQNNGVVDDSQLPKDRFSAERLKGVDSTLKIQPAKLEDSAVYLCASSLGTAGRYGYTFGSGTRLTVV.